This T cell receptor beta chain was sequenced during a study of T cell repertoires in ileal Crohn's disease. The wider study: About half received postoperative treatment, about a dozen with thiopurines and 15 to 20 anti-TNF. Biopsies of the neoterminal ileum at postoperative colonoscopy form M6 samples. Findings of the study overall: Compared with non-smokers, active smokers at surgery showed more clonal expansions.

Details on this clone: Its cognate antigen is unknown.

Described time point: neoterminal ileum biopsy at postoperative endoscopy, about 6 months after surgery. Approximately 510 nanograms of biopsy DNA per sample underwent TCRB immunosequencing. Clones were sequenced by immunoSEQ multiplex PCR, and TCRdb holds only the in-frame ones, with some missing. The sample carries approximately 13,000 clones, more than 60% recorded once. This receptor was identified in an adult with Crohn's disease. Sequencing was carried out using ileal tissue.

CDR3 residues: CATQLDTEAFF. CDR3 DNA sequence: TGTGCCACCCAGTTAGACACTGAAGCTTTCTTT. The rearrangement links TRBV15 to TRBJ1-1; D remains ambiguous. The CDR3 covers 11 residues. In germline, CDR1 is LNHNV, CDR2 YYDKDF (reference sequence). V was shortened by 8 bases and J by 3 bases, with 7 bases between the two germline ends.